This is a list of T cell receptor beta chains from one sample in a study of blood T cell repertoires in COVID-19. Sequencing used immunoSEQ multiplex PCR; TCRdb keeps in-frame clones, though not all of them. The sample holds 300,000 to 450,000 clones; 70% to 90% are singletons and the top ten take under 3%. The sample taken for sequencing was peripheral blood. The receptors stem from a human donor in a cohort sampled during active COVID-19. CDR3s leave out the opening cysteine and the closing phenylalanine or tryptophan. The size field is filled for only some rows; it gives once, few, many or a size class.

J: TRBJ1-1
size: .
V: TRBV7-3
CDR3: ASSLTGYTEAF

J: TRBJ1-4
size: .
V: TRBV14
CDR3: ASSPGGLF

J: TRBJ1-1
size: medium-sized
V: TRBV2
CDR3: ASSEGVGVTKNTEAF

J: TRBJ1-3
size: .
V: TRBV5-6
CDR3: ASSLIGNTIY

J: TRBJ2-7
size: once
V: TRBV30
CDR3: AWSTGTVTSEQY

J: TRBJ2-4
size: .
V: TRBV30
CDR3: AWSTGSKNIQY

J: TRBJ2-3
size: few
V: TRBV11-2
CDR3: ASGRGGTRDTQY

J: TRBJ2-7
size: few
V: TRBV30
CDR3: AWKPPGDSYEQY

J: TRBJ2-2
size: .
V: TRBV9
CDR3: ASSVAIVTGELF

J: TRBJ2-3
size: .
V: TRBV19
CDR3: ASSHGLAGSTDTQY

J: TRBJ2-1
size: .
V: TRBV18
CDR3: ASSPQLAGDGSYNEQF

J: TRBJ2-7
size: few
V: TRBV7-9
CDR3: ASSPGDSGDYEQY

J: TRBJ2-5
size: .
V: TRBV11-2
CDR3: ASSPQAGNQETQY

J: TRBJ2-1
size: .
V: TRBV19
CDR3: ASSMTQQGNEQF

J: TRBJ2-1
size: .
V: TRBV5-1
CDR3: ASSASGLAGGNYWGDEQF

J: TRBJ1-2
size: .
V: TRBV5-1
CDR3: ASSLGQGGYGYT

J: TRBJ2-5
size: .
V: TRBV2
CDR3: ASSELRAETQY

J: TRBJ2-6
size: .
V: TRBV5-5
CDR3: ASSLVWDRPPPVRANVLT

J: TRBJ2-1
size: once
V: TRBV3-1/TRBV3-2
CDR3: ASGTSVNNEQF

J: TRBJ2-1
size: .
V: TRBV7-3
CDR3: ASSMTSGRANYNEQF

J: TRBJ1-2
size: .
V: TRBV10-3
CDR3: AISTRTGSSRVAGGYT

J: TRBJ1-2
size: .
V: TRBV2
CDR3: ASSEEGEAGGPFYGYT

J: TRBJ2-4
size: .
V: TRBV5-5
CDR3: ASSLGGFVGNIQY

J: TRBJ2-5
size: .
V: TRBV7-3
CDR3: ASSWDLQETQY

J: TRBJ2-7
size: .
V: TRBV11-1
CDR3: ASSKEWGTTQY

J: TRBJ2-1
size: .
V: TRBV7-8
CDR3: ASRGDSDYNEQF

J: TRBJ1-2
size: once
V: TRBV10-2
CDR3: ASSNIQEILGT

J: TRBJ2-5
size: .
V: TRBV7-4
CDR3: AKNGGETQY

J: TRBJ1-5
size: .
V: TRBV27
CDR3: ASSLGANQPQH

J: TRBJ2-2
size: .
V: TRBV2
CDR3: ASSRDGSSETGELF

J: TRBJ1-1
size: .
V: TRBV7-3
CDR3: ASSLNRQANTEAF

J: TRBJ1-6
size: .
V: TRBV27
CDR3: ASSLDSRIYNSPLH

J: TRBJ1-4
size: .
V: TRBV18
CDR3: ASSPDDMVGKLF

J: TRBJ2-7
size: .
V: TRBV18
CDR3: ASSQETEREQY

J: TRBJ2-7
size: .
V: TRBV29-1
CDR3: SVEGNSGLSYEQY

J: TRBJ1-1
size: .
V: TRBV5-1
CDR3: ASSLEEGTEAF

J: TRBJ1-1
size: .
V: TRBV7-3
CDR3: ASSSNRVNTEAF